This T cell receptor beta chain is from a study of cytomegalovirus exposure and HLA in healthy donors. Findings and limits, study-wide: With further analysis later on, most CMV-associated TCR beta chains appeared HLA-restricted.

This clone came up once. The antigen is undetermined. The CDR3 contains 12 residues. Germline CDR1 is MNHNS and CDR2 is SASEGT. With 6 bases removed from V and 10 bases from J, the gap between germline ends came to 13 bases. PCR amplification relied on 60 Vbeta primers (plus 13 Jbeta primers). TCRdb keeps only in-frame clones here, not all; method: immunoSEQ multiplex PCR. The sample consists of about 180,000 clones, 84% of them appearing once. Source material: PBMCs. This clonotype was obtained from a girl aged 2 to 10 in good health and CMV-seropositive. This chain connects TRBV6-1 to TRBJ1-5, with D perhaps TRBD1 (6 bases). The CDR3 nucleotides are TGTGCCAGCAGGCCATGGGGGCGCCCCCAGCATTTT. Amino acid sequence: CASRPWGRPQHF.